Below are 15 T cell receptor beta chains sequenced from a single sample in a study of CD8 T cells in Susac syndrome. RNA amounts of about 0.5 to 1 ug underwent reverse transcription with random hexamers. TCRdb independently ran MiXCR on the immunoSEQ multiplex PCR reads; one entry per CDR3 protein. The sample includes 100,000 to 150,000 distinct CDR3 sequences, more than 80% of them seen just once. Sequenced input: CD8+ T cells from PBMCs. The receptor set was obtained from a human donor with multiple sclerosis.

V and J are TRBV29-1 and TRBJ1-2; D uncertain. Germline CDR1 SQVTM, CDR2 ANQGSEA. V shed 0 bases and J shed 2 bases, with 13 bases lying between them. CDR3 length equals 15 residues. This chain's CDR3 is CSVEDLVGPNYGYTF. As DNA, the CDR3 is TGCAGCGTTGAAGATCTCGTGGGCCCCAACTATGGCTACACCTTC.

The chain links TRBV7-3 to TRBJ1-1; 8 nucleotides agree with TRBD1. CDR1 is SGHTA, CDR2 FQGTGA, per germline. The CDR3 sequence is 14 residues long. V lost 5 bases and J lost 6; bases outside the gene matches: 8. The DNA for the CDR3 is TGTGCCAGCAGCCCACAGGGGGGTTGGGCTGAAGCTTTCTTT. It yields the protein CASSPQGGWAEAFF.

DNA of the CDR3: TGCAGTGCTAGAGGTCGGGGTCGGAGCAATCAGCCCCAGCATTTT. Translated: CSARGRGRSNQPQHF. The V and J genes are TRBV20-1 and TRBJ1-5; D gene uncertain. CDR1 and CDR2 from the germline V gene are DFQATT and SNEGSKA (reference sequence). The CDR3 has 15 amino acids. V was trimmed by 1 base and J by 1 base, leaving 11 bases between them.

This clonotype was seen only a few times. J is TRBJ1-1 and V is TRBV7-6; D gene unclear. The CDR3 length is 15 residues. Per germline, CDR1 SGHVS and CDR2 FNYEAQ. Trimming shortened V by 5 bases and J by 5 bases, and 18 bases separated the two germline ends. The CDR3 protein is CASSRTAGLVTEAFF. The CDR3 DNA follows: TGTGCCAGCAGCCGGACCGCCGGGTTAGTTACTGAAGCTTTCTTT.

The chain has TRBV19 and TRBJ2-2; 8 positions agree with TRBD2. Germline lookup yields CDR1 LNHDA and CDR2 SQIVND (reference sequence). This CDR3 comprises 14 residues. J lost 3 bases, V lost 9 bases, and 6 bases had no gene match. The CDR3 sequence: CASGGGSYTGELFF. The CDR3 DNA reads TGTGCCAGCGGCGGGGGGAGTTACACCGGGGAGCTGTTTTTT.

V is TRBV27 and J is TRBJ2-1; maybe TRBD1 (5 bases). This CDR3 spans 13 amino acids. V was pared by 3 bases and J by 6 bases, with 9 bases between. The germline V gene encodes CDR1 MNHEY and CDR2 SMNVEV (reference sequence). The CDR3: CASSFSRANEQFF. CDR3 DNA sequence: TGTGCCAGCAGTTTTTCCAGGGCCAATGAGCAGTTCTTC.

The V and J genes are TRBV27 and TRBJ2-7; 9 positions agree with TRBD1. This CDR3 contains 15 residues. Germline assignment: CDR1 MNHEY and CDR2 SMNVEV (reference sequence). The trim removed 5 bases at V and 3 bases at J, leaving 8 bases unmatched. The CDR3 reads CASSPYRGRLYEQYV. The CDR3 DNA reads as TGTGCCAGCAGTCCATACAGGGGGCGACTCTACGAGCAGTACGTC.

The CDR3: CASIEWALGTDTQYF. CDR3 DNA: TGTGCCAGCATCGAGTGGGCTCTTGGCACAGATACGCAGTATTTT. V is TRBV2 and J is TRBJ2-3; D is unresolved. Germline values: CDR1 SNHLY, CDR2 FYNNEI. Trimming cost V 7 bases and J 1 base, with 15 bases left between them. The CDR3 spans 15 residues.

The V gene is TRBV27, the J gene TRBJ2-6; D gene uncertain. Germline V gives CDR1 MNHEY, CDR2 SMNVEV (reference sequence). The germline V and J ends were trimmed by 5 bases and 2 bases, with 13 bases remaining between them. CDR3 length: 16 residues. CDR3 DNA: TGTGCCAGCAGTCGCTTTGGGTCTGCTGGGGCCAACGTCCTGACTTTC. The encoded protein is CASSRFGSAGANVLTF.

The chain is built from TRBV3-1 and TRBJ2-3; the match to TRBD2 covers 8 bases. Germline assignment: CDR1 LGHDT and CDR2 YNNKEL (reference sequence). This CDR3 has 17 residues. J lost 0 bases, V lost 4 bases, and 9 bases had no gene match. Written as DNA, the CDR3 is TGTGCCAGCAGCCCCCTCTTGGGACTAGGGAGCACAGATACGCAGTATTTT. Amino acids: CASSPLLGLGSTDTQYF.

A single count supports this clonotype. The gene calls are TRBV5-6 and TRBJ2-1; maybe TRBD2 (6 bases). The CDR3 is 14 residues long. Germline lookup yields CDR1 SGHDT and CDR2 YYEEEE. V dropped 2 bases and J dropped 8 bases, with 14 bases sitting between them. CDR3: CASSLVGGVDEQFF. The CDR3 DNA reads TGTGCCAGCAGCTTAGTAGGAGGGGTCGATGAGCAGTTCTTC. The full variable domain, rest sourced from reference TRBV5-6 and TRBJ2-1, is DAGVTQSPTHLIKTRGQQVTLRCSPKSGHDTVSWYQQALGQGPQFIFQYYEEEERQRGNFPDRFSGHQFPNYSSELNVNALLLGDSALYLCASSLVGGVDEQFFGPGTRLTVL.

This chain joins TRBV11-2 and TRBJ2-6; 12 bases agree with TRBD2. In germline, CDR1 is SGHAT, CDR2 FQNNGV. The CDR3 runs to 21 residues. Trimming took 5 bases from V and 0 from J; bases not matched to a gene: 14. CDR3 protein: CASSPWTSGIVFTSGANVLTF. CDR3 bases: TGTGCCAGCAGCCCTTGGACTAGCGGGATTGTTTTTACCTCTGGGGCCAACGTCCTGACTTTC.

The V call is TRBV28, the J call TRBJ1-1; a weak D match, TRBD1 (6 bases). The CDR3 contains 15 residues. Germline assignment: CDR1 MDHEN and CDR2 SYDVKM. Trimming shortened V by 6 bases and J by 1 base, and 15 bases separated the two germline ends. The CDR3 spells CASSPGRGKNTEAFF. Here the CDR3 DNA reads TGTGCCAGCAGCCCTGGGAGGGGGAAGAACACTGAAGCTTTCTTT.

J is TRBJ2-1 and V is TRBV7-8, with D possibly matching TRBD2 (5 bases). V was clipped by 4 bases and J by 7 bases, with 20 bases between them. Per the germline V gene, CDR1 is SGHVS and CDR2 is FQNEAQ. CDR3 length equals 16 residues. CDR3 sequence: CASSSPLHTRRNEQFF. In nucleotides, the CDR3 is TGTGCCAGCAGCTCCCCCCTGCATACTAGGAGGAATGAGCAGTTCTTC. Using reference TRBV7-8 and TRBJ2-1 for the parts outside the CDR3, the full variable domain is GAGVSQSPRYKVAKRGQDVALRCDPISGHVSLFWYQQALGQGPEFLTYFQNEAQLDKSGLPSDRFFAERPEGSVSTLKIQRTQQEDSAVYLCASSSPLHTRRNEQFFGPGTRLTVL.

This chain links TRBV13 with TRBJ2-3, with a possible D match to TRBD2 (5 bases). The germline V and J ends were trimmed by 4 bases and 4 bases, with 12 bases remaining between them. Germline V gene lookup returns CDR1 PRHDT and CDR2 FYEKMQ (reference sequence). The length of the CDR3 is 14 residues. The CDR3 DNA is TGTGCCAGCAGCTACCGGACTGGAGCAGATACGCAGTATTTT. Its protein is CASSYRTGADTQYF.